The 28 T cell receptor beta chains in this list originate from one sample, sequenced in a study of T-cell memory formation after mild COVID-19. Via MiXCR, TCRdb re-called the 5' RACE reads, giving one row per CDR3 protein. Of fewer than 250,000 distinct CDR3 sequences listed, around 27% were seen once; the top ten hold about an eighth. Sequenced sample: PBMCs or a T cell subset sorted from them (not recorded which). The receptors shown here come from an adult woman who had mild COVID-19 (a few samples of this study predate the infection). Cell type and time point are not known.

This clonotype was observed a handful of times. This chain links TRBV20-1 with TRBJ2-5; a possible D gene is TRBD2 (8 bases). Germline assignment: CDR1 DFQATT and CDR2 SNEGSKA (reference sequence). The CDR3 totals 14 residues. The CDR3 spells CSAGGDLGQKTQYF. The CDR3 nucleotides read TGCAGCGCCGGGGGGGACCTGGGACAGAAAACCCAGTACTTC.

This clonotype was detected only a few times. This chain connects TRBV10-3 to TRBJ1-1; 7 nucleotides align to TRBD1. Losses at the gene ends were 5 bases for V and 3 bases for J; bases not matched to a gene: 9. The CDR3 consists of 15 residues. Germline values: CDR1 ENHRY, CDR2 SYGVKD. CDR3 sequence reads: CAISPEQGRDTEAFF. DNA for the CDR3: TGTGCCATCAGTCCTGAACAGGGGCGGGACACTGAAGCTTTCTTT.

The table lists this clonotype with a few counts. This chain links TRBV5-1 with TRBJ2-7; TRBD2 might be the D (5 bases). The CDR3 spans 15 residues. Trimming pared 6 bases from V and 0 bases from J, leaving 16 bases between. Germline CDR1 is SGHRS and CDR2 is YFSETQ. The CDR3 DNA sequence: TGCGCCAGCACTTGGGCTAGCCCAAGCTCCTACGAGCAGTACTTC. Translated: CASTWASPSSYEQYF.

The chain recombines TRBV20-1 with TRBJ2-3; D gene uncertain. Trimming took off 1 base at V and 6 bases at J, with 26 bases between the two ends. CDR1 and CDR2 (germline): DFQATT, SNEGSKA (reference sequence). CDR3 length: 18 residues. CDR3 in amino acids: CSARGSVISGHLGDTQYF. CDR3 DNA: TGCAGTGCTAGAGGATCTGTTATAAGTGGCCATCTCGGGGATACGCAGTATTTT.

The chain combines TRBV11-2 with TRBJ2-1; no firm D call. The germline gives CDR1 SGHAT, CDR2 FQNNGV. This CDR3 comprises 15 residues. Trimming took off 1 base at V and 7 bases at J, with 14 bases between the two ends. CDR3 DNA sequence: TGTGCCAGCAGCTTAGCCCCGGTGCTGTGGAATGAGCAGTTCTTC. Amino acids: CASSLAPVLWNEQFF. Drawing the rest from reference TRBV11-2 and TRBJ2-1, the complete variable domain is EAGVAQSPRYKIIEKRQSVAFWCNPISGHATLYWYQQILGQGPKLLIQFQNNGVVDDSQLPKDRFSAERLKGVDSTLKIQPAKLEDSAVYLCASSLAPVLWNEQFFGPGTRLTVL.

The chain combines TRBV4-3 with TRBJ2-3, with 8 bases fitting TRBD1. This CDR3 contains 16 residues. With 3 bases clipped from V and 4 bases from J, the junction kept 9 bases outside the gene matches. From germline, CDR1 is LGHNA and CDR2 YSLEER. As DNA, the CDR3 is TGCGCCAGCAGCCAGATAAAGGACAGGGTCGCAGATACGCAGTATTTT. As protein: CASSQIKDRVADTQYF.

The chain links TRBV7-2 to TRBJ2-7; 8 nucleotides agree with TRBD1. V shed 3 bases, J shed 4 bases, and the junction held 5 bases outside the gene matches. The CDR3 is made up of 14 amino acids. Germline CDR1 is SGHTA and CDR2 is FQGNSA. The CDR3, as DNA: TGTGCCAGCAGCTTGCAGGGGGCGCGTTACGAGCAGTACTTC. It translates to CASSLQGARYEQYF.

The CDR3 here is CASSLGGSNQPQHF. The CDR3 DNA reads as TGTGCCAGCAGTTTAGGGGGTAGCAATCAGCCCCAGCATTTT. The genes are TRBV12-3 or TRBV12-4 and TRBJ1-5; D not resolved. There are 14 residues in the CDR3. Deletions cut 1 base from V and 0 bases from J, with 4 bases between.

The chain combines TRBV29-1 with TRBJ2-7; 8 bases are a match to TRBD2. Per germline, CDR1 SQVTM and CDR2 ANQGSEA. This CDR3 spans 15 amino acids. Trimming removed 4 bases from V and 2 bases from J; junction bases left unmatched: 10. The DNA for the CDR3 is TGCAGCGTTGTAACTAGCGGATACACGACCTACGAGCAGTACTTC. Its protein product is CSVVTSGYTTYEQYF.

This chain uses TRBV3-1 with TRBJ2-3; D is ambiguous. V lost 1 base to trimming and J lost 5 bases, with 7 bases between them. This CDR3 has 13 residues. Germline lookup yields CDR1 LGHDT and CDR2 YNNKEL (reference sequence). In nucleotides, the CDR3 is TGTGCCAGCAGCCAAGGCGTTTTAGATACGCAGTATTTT. Its protein product is CASSQGVLDTQYF.

A few counts support this clonotype. This sequence joins TRBV4-3 and TRBJ2-3, with a tentative D call TRBD2 (6 bases). V lost 1 base and J 1 base, leaving 9 bases between the germline ends. CDR1 is LGHNA and CDR2 is YSLEER in the germline V gene. The CDR3 has 15 amino acids. The CDR3 DNA reads TGCGCCAGCAGCCAAGGGGAGGCTCGCACAGATACGCAGTATTTT. Amino acids: CASSQGEARTDTQYF.

The chain joins TRBV7-2 to TRBJ2-1, with 10 bases lining up with TRBD2. Germline V gene lookup returns CDR1 SGHTA and CDR2 FQGNSA. J lost 7 bases, V lost 5 bases, and 5 bases had no gene match. This CDR3 spans 14 amino acids. The CDR3 DNA reads TGTGCCAGCAGCGTTAGCGGGGGGCCGAATGAGCAGTTCTTC. This encodes CASSVSGGPNEQFF.

This clonotype was observed a few times. This sequence joins TRBV5-1 and TRBJ2-2; 9 bases align to TRBD2. The CDR3 totals 18 residues. Germline CDR1 reads SGHRS; CDR2 reads YFSETQ. Unmatched junction bases numbered 12, after V lost 4 bases and J lost 2 bases. CDR3 residues: CASSPRGVAGANTGELFF. DNA of the CDR3: TGCGCCAGCAGCCCTCGAGGAGTAGCGGGGGCAAACACCGGGGAGCTGTTTTTT. Together with reference TRBV5-1 and TRBJ2-2, the CDR3 gives the full variable domain: KAGVTQTPRYLIKTRGQQVTLSCSPISGHRSVSWYQQTPGQGLQFLFEYFSETQRNKGNFPGRFSGRQFSNSRSEMNVSTLELGDSALYLCASSPRGVAGANTGELFFGEGSRLTVL.

V and J are TRBV5-8 and TRBJ2-4; D unclear. The V end lost 4 bases, the J end lost 0 bases, and 8 bases lay between the germline ends. Germline values: CDR1 SGHTS, CDR2 YDEGEE. The CDR3 loop spans 14 amino acids. The CDR3 DNA sequence: TGTGCCAGCAGCCCCCGACTAGCCAAAAACATTCAGTACTTC. Amino acid sequence: CASSPRLAKNIQYF.

This clonotype showed up just a few times. The V and J genes are TRBV20-1 and TRBJ2-4; possibly TRBD2 for D (5 bases). Germline V gives CDR1 DFQATT, CDR2 SNEGSKA (reference sequence). Trimming left V 5 bases short and J 0 bases short, with 11 bases between. The CDR3 length is 14 residues. The CDR3: CSAPGREAKNIQYF. As DNA, the CDR3 is TGCAGTGCTCCTGGACGGGAAGCCAAAAACATTCAGTACTTC.

The V and J genes are TRBV5-1 and TRBJ2-1; 12 bases line up with TRBD2. CDR1 SGHRS and CDR2 YFSETQ come from the germline V gene. The CDR3 length is 16 residues. Unmatched junction bases numbered 10, after V lost 4 bases and J lost 8 bases. CDR3 sequence reads: CASSTRLAGASYEQFF. As DNA, the CDR3 is TGCGCCAGCAGCACTAGACTAGCGGGGGCCAGCTATGAGCAGTTCTTC.

The V call is TRBV9, the J call TRBJ1-1; 7 positions match TRBD1. V dropped 0 bases and J dropped 5; count of bases not matched to a gene: 4. The germline CDR1 and CDR2 sequences are SGDLS and YYNGEE. CDR3 size: 14 residues. The DNA of the CDR3 is TGTGCCAGCAGCGTAGGACAGGGCGCGACTGAAGCTTTCTTT. Amino acids: CASSVGQGATEAFF.

This chain links TRBV15 with TRBJ2-1; D unresolved. The V end lost 7 bases, the J end lost 0 bases, and 10 bases lay between the germline ends. The V gene's germline CDR1 is LNHNV and CDR2 YYDKDF (reference sequence). The CDR3 extends over 14 amino acids. The chain's CDR3 is CATTPGPSYNEQFF. For the CDR3, the DNA is TGTGCCACCACCCCGGGTCCCTCCTACAATGAGCAGTTCTTC.

The chain uses TRBV5-5 and TRBJ2-5; weak D call: TRBD2 (5 bases). Trimming removed 1 base at V and 4 bases at J, with 17 bases between. The CDR3 runs to 16 residues. CDR1 is SGHKS and CDR2 is YYEKEE in the germline V gene (reference sequence). CDR3 DNA: TGTGCCAGCAGCTTGATGCCGGGCCAACGGGGAGAGACCCAGTACTTC. It is translated as CASSLMPGQRGETQYF.

J is TRBJ1-1 and V is TRBV12-3 or TRBV12-4, with D perhaps matching TRBD1 (6 bases). V lost 5 bases and J 0 bases, leaving 7 bases between the germline ends. CDR3 length equals 13 residues. CDR3 sequence reads: CASSRQVNTEAFF. The CDR3 bases are TGTGCCAGCAGTAGACAGGTGAACACTGAAGCTTTCTTT.

In this sample, this clonotype turned up a few times. The chain is built from TRBV3-1 and TRBJ2-4; no firm D call. Trimming stripped 5 bases from V and 9 bases from J, with 14 bases between. This CDR3 has 13 residues. Looked up from germline, CDR1 is LGHDT and CDR2 is YNNKEL (reference sequence). This CDR3 is CASSGKKGVIQYF. In DNA, the CDR3 is TGTGCCAGCAGCGGGAAGAAGGGTGTCATTCAGTACTTC.

This clonotype was observed at least ten times. The rearrangement links TRBV20-1 to TRBJ1-2; tentatively, D is TRBD1 (6 bases). Germline assignment: CDR1 DFQATT and CDR2 SNEGSKA (reference sequence). The CDR3 consists of 12 residues. Trimming stripped 1 base from V and 6 bases from J, with 9 bases between. This CDR3 is CSARVPGDGYTF. The CDR3 DNA follows: TGCAGTGCTAGAGTCCCAGGGGATGGCTACACCTTC.

The gene calls are TRBV25-1 and TRBJ2-7, with D possibly being TRBD1 (6 bases). CDR1 and CDR2 from the germline V gene are MGHDK and SYGVNS. The CDR3 spans 14 residues. V lost 4 bases to trimming and J lost 4 bases, with 14 bases between them. The CDR3 here is CASSGNRVLYEQYF. CDR3 in DNA: TGTGCCAGCAGTGGAAACAGGGTTTTGTACGAGCAGTACTTC.

A few counts support this clonotype. The gene calls are TRBV5-1 and TRBJ1-1; D remains ambiguous. Germline V gene sequence: CDR1 SGHRS, CDR2 YFSETQ. The CDR3 runs 15 residues. Trimming left V 0 bases short and J 0 bases short, with 9 bases between. The CDR3 coding sequence is TGCGCCAGCAGCTTGGATTTGGGGATGAACACTGAAGCTTTCTTT. Encoded protein: CASSLDLGMNTEAFF.

The rearrangement joins TRBV7-2 to TRBJ2-2; 9 bases are a match to TRBD1. The CDR3 has 16 residues. CDR1 and CDR2 from the germline V gene are SGHTA and FQGNSA. Trimming took 5 bases from V and 7 from J; bases not matched to a gene: 11. The CDR3 sequence: CASSKYRGRAFGELFF. CDR3 coding DNA: TGTGCCAGCAGCAAATACAGGGGGCGCGCGTTCGGGGAGCTGTTTTTT. The whole variable domain, filled in from reference TRBV7-2 and TRBJ2-2, reads GAGVSQSPSNKVTEKGKDVELRCDPISGHTALYWYRQSLGQGLEFLIYFQGNSAPDKSGLPSDRFSAERTGGSVSTLTIQRTQQEDSAVYLCASSKYRGRAFGELFFGEGSRLTVL.

CDR3 sequence: CASSKTGTGYHEQYF. The CDR3 nucleotides are TGTGCCAGCAGTAAGACCGGGACAGGGTACCACGAGCAGTACTTC. The chain uses TRBV12-3 or TRBV12-4 and TRBJ2-7; 9 bases are shared with TRBD1. With V trimmed by 5 bases and J by 5 bases, 10 bases remained unmatched. The CDR3 loop spans 15 amino acids.

This clonotype was counted ten times or more. The chain links TRBV12-3 or TRBV12-4 to TRBJ1-5; maybe TRBD1 (6 bases). This CDR3 has 13 residues. Trimming left V 6 bases short and J 5 bases short, with 11 bases between. DNA for the CDR3: TGTGCCAGCAGCCCAGGGGTTTATCAGCCCCAGCATTTT. Translation gives CASSPGVYQPQHF.

The gene calls are TRBV11-2 and TRBJ2-7; D possibly corresponds to TRBD1 (7 bases). Looked up from germline, CDR1 is SGHAT and CDR2 is FQNNGV. The CDR3 sequence is 15 residues long. V lost 5 bases to trimming and J lost 2 bases, with 16 bases between them. The CDR3 sequence: CASSGLRDRAYEQYF. DNA for the CDR3: TGTGCCAGCAGCGGATTGCGGGACAGAGCCTACGAGCAGTACTTC.